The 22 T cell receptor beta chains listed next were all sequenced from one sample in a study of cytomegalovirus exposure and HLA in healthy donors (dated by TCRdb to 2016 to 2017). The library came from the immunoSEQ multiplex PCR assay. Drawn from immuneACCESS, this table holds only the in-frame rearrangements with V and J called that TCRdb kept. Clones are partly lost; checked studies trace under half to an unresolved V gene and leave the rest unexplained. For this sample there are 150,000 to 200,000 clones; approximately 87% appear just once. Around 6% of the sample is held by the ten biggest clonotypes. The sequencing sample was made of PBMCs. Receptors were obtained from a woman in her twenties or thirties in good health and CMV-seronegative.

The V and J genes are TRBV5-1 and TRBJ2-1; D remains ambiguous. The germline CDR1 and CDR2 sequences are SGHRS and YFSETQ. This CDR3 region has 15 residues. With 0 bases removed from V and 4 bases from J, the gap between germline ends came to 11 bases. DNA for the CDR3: TGCGCCAGCAGCTTGGACGCCGAGCTTTACAATGAGCAGTTCTTC. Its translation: CASSLDAELYNEQFF. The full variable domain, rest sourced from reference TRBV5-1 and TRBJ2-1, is KAGVTQTPRYLIKTRGQQVTLSCSPISGHRSVSWYQQTPGQGLQFLFEYFSETQRNKGNFPGRFSGRQFSNSRSEMNVSTLELGDSALYLCASSLDAELYNEQFFGPGTRLTVL.

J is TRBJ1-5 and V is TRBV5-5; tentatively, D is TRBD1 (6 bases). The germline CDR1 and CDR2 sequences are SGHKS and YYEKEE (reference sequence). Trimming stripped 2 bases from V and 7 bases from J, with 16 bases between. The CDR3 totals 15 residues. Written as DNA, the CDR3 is TGTGCCAGCAGCTTAAAATACAGGGAATTACAGCCCCAGCATTTT. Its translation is CASSLKYRELQPQHF. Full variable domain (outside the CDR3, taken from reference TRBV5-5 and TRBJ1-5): DAGVTQSPTHLIKTRGQQVTLRCSPISGHKSVSWYQQVLGQGPQFIFQYYEKEERGRGNFPDRFSARQFPNYSSELNVNALLLGDSALYLCASSLKYRELQPQHFGDGTRLSIL.

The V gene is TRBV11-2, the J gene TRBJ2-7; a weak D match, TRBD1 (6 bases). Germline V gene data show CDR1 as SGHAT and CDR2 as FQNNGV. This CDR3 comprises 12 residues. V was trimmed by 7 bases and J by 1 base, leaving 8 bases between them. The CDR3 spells CASTGDSYEQYF. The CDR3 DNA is TGTGCCAGCACAGGGGATTCCTACGAGCAGTACTTC.

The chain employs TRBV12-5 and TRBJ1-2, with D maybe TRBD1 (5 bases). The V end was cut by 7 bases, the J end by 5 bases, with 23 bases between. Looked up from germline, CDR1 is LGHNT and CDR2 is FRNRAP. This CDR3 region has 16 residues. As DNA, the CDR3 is TGTGCTAGTGACGGGGACTTCCAGTACATCCCATATGGCTACACCTTC. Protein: CASDGDFQYIPYGYTF.

CDR3 nucleotides: TGCAGCGGGGGGACAGGGGGCGAGGGCGAGCAGTACTTC. Its translation is CSGGTGGEGEQYF. The chain employs TRBV29-1 and TRBJ2-7; 12 positions agree with TRBD1. Per the germline V gene, CDR1 is SQVTM and CDR2 is ANQGSEA. Germline trimming cut 7 bases from V and 6 bases from J; bases unmatched to any gene: 7. This CDR3 has 13 amino acids.

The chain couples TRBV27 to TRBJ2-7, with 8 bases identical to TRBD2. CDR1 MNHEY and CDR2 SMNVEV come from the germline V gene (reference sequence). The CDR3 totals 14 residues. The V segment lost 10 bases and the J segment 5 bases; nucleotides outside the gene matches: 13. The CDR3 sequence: CATERGSGKNEQYF. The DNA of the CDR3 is TGTGCCACAGAGCGGGGTAGCGGGAAGAACGAGCAGTACTTC.

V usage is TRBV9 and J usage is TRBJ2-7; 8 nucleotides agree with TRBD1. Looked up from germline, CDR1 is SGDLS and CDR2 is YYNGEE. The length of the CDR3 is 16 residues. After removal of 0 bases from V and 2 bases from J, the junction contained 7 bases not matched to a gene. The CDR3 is CASSVEGQGGTYEQYF. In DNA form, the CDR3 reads TGTGCCAGCAGCGTAGAAGGACAGGGAGGTACCTACGAGCAGTACTTC.

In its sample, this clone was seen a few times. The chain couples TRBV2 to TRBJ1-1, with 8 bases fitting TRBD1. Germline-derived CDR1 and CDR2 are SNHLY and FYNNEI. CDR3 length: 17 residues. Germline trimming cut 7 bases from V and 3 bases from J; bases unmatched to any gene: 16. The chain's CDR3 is CASTRTGRPSSYTEAFF. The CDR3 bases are TGTGCCAGCACCCGGACAGGGAGACCCAGTTCCTACACTGAAGCTTTCTTT.

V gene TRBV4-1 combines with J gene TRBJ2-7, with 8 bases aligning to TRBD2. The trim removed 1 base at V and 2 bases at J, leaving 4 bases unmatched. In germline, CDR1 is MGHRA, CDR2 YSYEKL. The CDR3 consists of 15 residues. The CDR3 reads CASSQVTSGTYEQYF. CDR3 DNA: TGCGCCAGCAGCCAAGTCACTAGCGGAACCTACGAGCAGTACTTC.

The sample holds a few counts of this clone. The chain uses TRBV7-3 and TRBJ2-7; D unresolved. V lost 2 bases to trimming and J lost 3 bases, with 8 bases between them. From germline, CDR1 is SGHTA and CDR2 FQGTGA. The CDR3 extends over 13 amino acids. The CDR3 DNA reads TGTGCCAGCAGCTTAGGTGACAACTACGAGCAGTACTTC. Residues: CASSLGDNYEQYF.

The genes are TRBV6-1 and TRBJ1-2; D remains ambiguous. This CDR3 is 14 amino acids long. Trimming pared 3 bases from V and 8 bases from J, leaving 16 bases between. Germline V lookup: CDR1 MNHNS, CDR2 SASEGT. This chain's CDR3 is CASSDLTGFGGYTF. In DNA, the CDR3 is TGTGCCAGCAGTGATCTCACGGGTTTCGGCGGCTACACCTTC.

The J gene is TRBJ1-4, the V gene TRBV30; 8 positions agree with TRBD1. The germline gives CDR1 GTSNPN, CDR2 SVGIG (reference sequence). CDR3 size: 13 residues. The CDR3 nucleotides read TGTGCTTCGATGACAGGGGATTTAGAAAAACTGTTTTTT. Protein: CASMTGDLEKLFF.

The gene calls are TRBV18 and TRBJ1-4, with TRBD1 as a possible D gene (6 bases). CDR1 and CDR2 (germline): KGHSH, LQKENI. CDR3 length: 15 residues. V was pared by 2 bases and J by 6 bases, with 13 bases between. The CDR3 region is CASSPEAGADEKLFF. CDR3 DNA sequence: TGTGCCAGCTCACCAGAGGCAGGGGCCGATGAAAAACTGTTTTTT.

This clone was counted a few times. This chain's CDR3 is CASSHETGHERGTGELFF. The CDR3 bases are TGCGCCAGCAGTCATGAGACAGGACACGAGAGGGGCACCGGGGAGCTGTTTTTT. The chain combines TRBV23-1 with TRBJ2-2; possibly TRBD1 for D (6 bases). TRBV23-1 is known as an ORF, though its function is uncertain. The CDR3 runs to 18 residues. V was shortened by 3 bases and J by 4 bases, with 21 bases between the two germline ends.

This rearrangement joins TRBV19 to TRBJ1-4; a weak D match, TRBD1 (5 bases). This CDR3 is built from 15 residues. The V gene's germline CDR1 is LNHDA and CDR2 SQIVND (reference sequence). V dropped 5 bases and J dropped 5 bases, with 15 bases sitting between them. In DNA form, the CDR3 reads TGTGCCAGTAGTGAACCGGGACTACTCAATGAAAAACTGTTTTTT. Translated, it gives CASSEPGLLNEKLFF.

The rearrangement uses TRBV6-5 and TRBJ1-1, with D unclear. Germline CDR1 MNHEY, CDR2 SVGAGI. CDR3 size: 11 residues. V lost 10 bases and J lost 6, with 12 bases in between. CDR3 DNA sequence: TGTGCCACTCACCGCGGGGCTGAAGCTTTCTTT. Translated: CATHRGAEAFF.

The CDR3 here is CASSPTTGEKLFF. For the CDR3, the DNA is TGTGCCAGCAGCCCAACAACCGGAGAAAAACTGTTTTTT. This chain uses TRBV28 with TRBJ1-4; D remains unclear. With 6 bases removed from V and 8 bases from J, the gap between germline ends came to 13 bases. CDR1 is MDHEN and CDR2 is SYDVKM in the germline V gene. The CDR3 spans 13 residues.

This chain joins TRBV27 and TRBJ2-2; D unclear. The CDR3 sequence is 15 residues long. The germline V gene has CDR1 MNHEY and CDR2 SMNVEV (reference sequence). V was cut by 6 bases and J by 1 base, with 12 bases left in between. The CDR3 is CASSPSTGNTGELFF. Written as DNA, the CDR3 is TGTGCCAGCAGCCCCTCGACGGGGAACACCGGGGAGCTGTTTTTT.

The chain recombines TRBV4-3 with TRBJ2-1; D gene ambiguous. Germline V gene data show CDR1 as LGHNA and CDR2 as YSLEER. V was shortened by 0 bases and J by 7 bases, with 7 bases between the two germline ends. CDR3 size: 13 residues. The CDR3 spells CASSQDLGNEQFF. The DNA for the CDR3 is TGCGCCAGCAGCCAAGATTTAGGGAATGAGCAGTTCTTC.

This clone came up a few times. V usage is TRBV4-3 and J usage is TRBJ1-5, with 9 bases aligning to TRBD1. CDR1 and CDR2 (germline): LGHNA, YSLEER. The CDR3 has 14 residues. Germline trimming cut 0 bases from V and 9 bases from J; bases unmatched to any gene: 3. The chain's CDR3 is CASSQDRGQGPQHF. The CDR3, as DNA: TGCGCCAGCAGCCAAGATCGGGGACAGGGGCCCCAGCATTTT.

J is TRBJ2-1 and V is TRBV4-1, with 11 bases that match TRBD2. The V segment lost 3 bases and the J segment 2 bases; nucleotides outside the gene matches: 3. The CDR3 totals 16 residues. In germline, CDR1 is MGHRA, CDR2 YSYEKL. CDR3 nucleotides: TGCGCCAGCAGCCAGGCACTAGCGGGAGCCTACAATGAGCAGTTCTTC. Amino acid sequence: CASSQALAGAYNEQFF.

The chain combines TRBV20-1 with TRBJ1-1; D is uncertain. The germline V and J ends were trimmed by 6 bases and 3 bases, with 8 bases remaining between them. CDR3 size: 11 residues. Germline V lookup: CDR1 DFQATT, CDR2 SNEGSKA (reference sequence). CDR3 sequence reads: CSARWDTEAFF. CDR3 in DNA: TGCAGTGCCAGGTGGGACACTGAAGCTTTCTTT.